These 21 T cell receptor beta chains were all obtained from the same sample, sequenced in a study of blood T cell repertoires in COVID-19. Method: immunoSEQ multiplex PCR; TCRdb's copy keeps in-frame clones and lacks some. The top ten clones hold under 13% of a sample with roughly 90,000 clones, 75% to 85% of them seen once. Sequencing was performed on peripheral blood. The receptors originated from an older woman with acute or convalescent COVID-19.

V gene TRBV19 combines with J gene TRBJ1-2; TRBD1 might be the D (6 bases). V lost 5 bases and J lost 1, with 11 bases in between. The germline V gene has CDR1 LNHDA and CDR2 SQIVND (reference sequence). This CDR3 is built from 14 residues. DNA of the CDR3: TGTGCCAGTAGTCCACGACAGGATAACTATGGCTACACCTTC. Translating gives CASSPRQDNYGYTF.

The chain links TRBV19 to TRBJ2-6; the match to TRBD1 covers 7 bases. The V gene's germline CDR1 is LNHDA and CDR2 SQIVND (reference sequence). V lost 0 bases and J lost 0; bases outside the gene matches: 5. The CDR3 extends over 18 amino acids. Here the CDR3 DNA reads TGTGCCAGTAGTATAGAGGGACAGTTCCTCTCTGGGGCCAACGTCCTGACTTTC. Protein: CASSIEGQFLSGANVLTF.

The CDR3 sequence: CASSVGTGGQETQYF. The CDR3 DNA reads TGTGCCAGCAGCGTAGGGACAGGAGGACAAGAGACCCAGTACTTC. V is TRBV7-9 and J is TRBJ2-5, with 8 bases lining up with TRBD1. This CDR3 is built from 15 residues. Germline V CDR1 and CDR2: SEHNR, FQNEAQ (reference sequence). Trimming removed 5 bases from V and 2 bases from J; junction bases left unmatched: 7. Using reference TRBV7-9 and TRBJ2-5 for the parts outside the CDR3, the full variable domain is DTGVSQNPRHKITKRGQNVTFRCDPISEHNRLYWYRQTLGQGPEFLTYFQNEAQLEKSRLLSDRFSAERPKGSFSTLEIQRTEQGDSAMYLCASSVGTGGQETQYFGPGTRLLVL.

The V and J genes are TRBV4-3 and TRBJ2-1; D unresolved. V was cut by 0 bases and J by 8 bases, with 11 bases left in between. This CDR3 contains 14 residues. Germline CDR1 and CDR2: LGHNA and YSLEER. CDR3 loop: CASSQDLAPDEQFF. CDR3 sequence (DNA): TGCGCCAGCAGCCAAGATCTGGCCCCAGATGAGCAGTTCTTC.

The chain has TRBV27 and TRBJ1-1; the match to TRBD1 covers 7 bases. The CDR3 is made up of 14 amino acids. The V and J ends lost 6 bases and 1 base, in that order; junction bases with no gene match: 5. The germline CDR1 and CDR2 sequences are MNHEY and SMNVEV (reference sequence). The CDR3 protein is CASSHRGTNTEAFF. The DNA for the CDR3 is TGTGCCAGCAGCCACAGGGGAACGAACACTGAAGCTTTCTTT.

The chain employs TRBV28 and TRBJ1-2; D unresolved. Germline V gives CDR1 MDHEN, CDR2 SYDVKM. Trimming cost V 1 base and J 4 bases, with 13 bases left between them. The length of the CDR3 is 15 residues. CDR3 bases: TGTGCCAGCAGTTTATATGAGGGAATGGGCTATGGCTACACCTTC. Translated, it gives CASSLYEGMGYGYTF.

The V call is TRBV28, the J call TRBJ1-5, with D maybe TRBD1 (5 bases). The CDR3 covers 13 residues. The germline gives CDR1 MDHEN, CDR2 SYDVKM. CDR3 region: CATRVYSNQPQHF. The CDR3 DNA reads as TGTGCTACCAGGGTATATAGCAATCAGCCCCAGCATTTT.

The chain employs TRBV19 and TRBJ2-6; possibly TRBD2 for D (5 bases). The CDR3 is 15 amino acids. Trimming stripped 7 bases from V and 1 base from J, with 11 bases between. The V gene's germline CDR1 is LNHDA and CDR2 SQIVND (reference sequence). The CDR3 loop is CASNTRSSGANVLTF. The CDR3, as DNA: TGTGCCAGTAACACTAGGTCGTCTGGGGCCAACGTCCTGACTTTC. Based on the CDR3 plus reference TRBV19 and TRBJ2-6, the full variable domain is DGGITQSPKYLFRKEGQNVTLSCEQNLNHDAMYWYRQDPGQGLRLIYYSQIVNDFQKGDIAEGYSVSREKKESFPLTVTSAQKNPTAFYLCASNTRSSGANVLTFGAGSRLTVL.

The sample holds one count of this clone. The genes are TRBV2 and TRBJ1-2, with 7 bases identical to TRBD1. The CDR3 runs 13 residues. Trimming cost V 5 bases and J 4 bases; bases outside gene matches: 4. Looked up from germline, CDR1 is SNHLY and CDR2 is FYNNEI. The CDR3 bases are TGTGCCAGCAGTCGGGACAGCAGCTATGGCTACACCTTC. Translated: CASSRDSSYGYTF.

The chain uses TRBV7-9 and TRBJ1-1; D perhaps matches TRBD1 (6 bases). The germline V gene has CDR1 SEHNR and CDR2 FQNEAQ (reference sequence). Trimming stripped 6 bases from V and 0 bases from J, with 11 bases between. There are 14 residues in the CDR3. CDR3 residues: CASRKTGMNTEAFF. The CDR3 coding sequence is TGTGCCAGCAGGAAAACAGGGATGAACACTGAAGCTTTCTTT.

The chain couples TRBV30 to TRBJ2-7; TRBD2 matches at 7 bases. CDR1 is GTSNPN, CDR2 SVGIG, per germline (reference sequence). This CDR3 spans 13 amino acids. With 5 bases clipped from V and 6 bases from J, the junction kept 10 bases outside the gene matches. The CDR3 nucleotides are TGTGCCTGGCGGGGCTCGTGGGGGGGCGAGCAGTACTTC. Translated: CAWRGSWGGEQYF.

The chain has TRBV29-1 and TRBJ1-1; D unresolved. This CDR3 spans 13 amino acids. V dropped 8 bases and J dropped 4 bases, with 17 bases sitting between them. The V gene's germline CDR1 is SQVTM and CDR2 ANQGSEA. The CDR3 loop is CSPSEGPGTEAFF. The CDR3 DNA reads TGCAGCCCCAGTGAGGGCCCAGGCACTGAAGCTTTCTTT. The entire variable domain, with the rest obtained from reference TRBV29-1 and TRBJ1-1, is as follows: SAVISQKPSRDICQRGTSLTIQCQVDSQVTMMFWYRQQPGQSLTLIATANQGSEATYESGFVIDKFPISRPNLTFSTLTVSNMSPEDSSIYLCSPSEGPGTEAFFGQGTRLTVV.

The rearrangement links TRBV5-4 to TRBJ1-2, with 8 positions matching TRBD1. The CDR3 loop spans 14 amino acids. V shed 2 bases and J 4 bases; nucleotides not matched to a gene: 4. The germline gives CDR1 SGHNT, CDR2 YYREEE (reference sequence). CDR3 residues: CASSFFTGGYGYTF. DNA of the CDR3: TGTGCCAGCAGCTTTTTCACAGGGGGCTATGGCTACACCTTC.

The genes are TRBV7-2 and TRBJ2-3, with D maybe TRBD2 (6 bases). CDR3 size: 15 residues. The V and J ends lost 3 bases and 2 bases respectively, with 12 bases between them. From germline, CDR1 is SGHTA and CDR2 FQGNSA. Here the CDR3 reads CASSFGGETTDTQYF. CDR3 nucleotide sequence: TGTGCCAGCAGCTTTGGCGGGGAAACCACAGATACGCAGTATTTT.

J is TRBJ2-3 and V is TRBV6-1; the D gene is possibly TRBD1 (7 bases). V lost 3 bases and J 3 bases, leaving 10 bases between the germline ends. CDR1 is MNHNS and CDR2 is SASEGT in the germline V gene. This CDR3 contains 14 residues. The chain's CDR3 is CASSDPGGTDTQYF. In DNA form, the CDR3 reads TGTGCCAGCAGTGATCCAGGGGGGACAGATACGCAGTATTTT.

The chain couples TRBV6-6 to TRBJ2-7, with TRBD2 matching over 8 bases. With 5 bases clipped from V and 5 bases from J, the junction kept 2 bases outside the gene matches. The CDR3 length is 12 residues. Germline V gene data show CDR1 as MNHNY and CDR2 as SVGAGI (reference sequence). The CDR3 reads CASSPGGDEQYF. The CDR3 DNA reads as TGTGCCAGCAGTCCGGGGGGGGACGAGCAGTACTTC.

The chain combines TRBV6-5 with TRBJ2-1; the match to TRBD2 covers 14 bases. V gave up 7 bases and J gave up 9 bases; unmatched junction bases: 5. Germline V lookup: CDR1 MNHEY, CDR2 SVGAGI. This CDR3 region has 14 residues. The CDR3 DNA sequence: TGTGCCAGCAACCGGGGACTAGCGGGAGTTGAGCAGTTCTTC. Protein sequence: CASNRGLAGVEQFF.

This clone was counted at least ten times. The CDR3 loop is CASSPQARYEQYF. In nucleotides, the CDR3 is TGTGCCAGCAGTCCCCAGGCCAGGTACGAGCAGTACTTC. This chain joins TRBV28 and TRBJ2-7; unclear D gene. Per the germline V gene, CDR1 is MDHEN and CDR2 is SYDVKM. The germline V and J ends were trimmed by 5 bases and 4 bases, with 12 bases remaining between them. The CDR3 extends over 13 amino acids.

The chain carries TRBV5-1 and TRBJ2-1, with a tentative D call TRBD2 (6 bases). Germline values: CDR1 SGHRS, CDR2 YFSETQ. The V gene lost 0 bases and the J gene lost 9 bases, with 7 bases spanning the gap. The CDR3 is 12 amino acids. The CDR3 region is CASSLGLGEQFF. The CDR3 DNA reads TGCGCCAGCAGCTTGGGACTAGGTGAGCAGTTCTTC.

The table lists this clone with a count of one. This chain uses TRBV28 with TRBJ2-7; perhaps TRBD2 as D (5 bases). This CDR3 spans 13 amino acids. The ends were cut back, 5 bases at V and 3 bases at J, with 11 bases in the middle. In germline, CDR1 is MDHEN, CDR2 SYDVKM. The chain's CDR3 is CASSPYGDYEQYF. As DNA, the CDR3 is TGTGCCAGCAGTCCGTACGGGGACTACGAGCAGTACTTC. Drawing the rest from reference TRBV28 and TRBJ2-7, the complete variable domain is DVKVTQSSRYLVKRTGEKVFLECVQDMDHENMFWYRQDPGLGLRLIYFSYDVKMKEKGDIPEGYSVSREKKERFSLILESASTNQTSMYLCASSPYGDYEQYFGPGTRLTVT.

This chain links TRBV27 with TRBJ2-1, with 16 bases matching TRBD2. This CDR3 is 19 amino acids long. Trimming removed 5 bases from V and 4 bases from J; junction bases left unmatched: 11. Germline CDR1 is MNHEY and CDR2 is SMNVEV (reference sequence). CDR3 in DNA: TGTGCCAGCAGTCCGGGACTAGCGGGGGGGCCCCCCCCATACAATGAGCAGTTCTTC. Translated: CASSPGLAGGPPPYNEQFF.